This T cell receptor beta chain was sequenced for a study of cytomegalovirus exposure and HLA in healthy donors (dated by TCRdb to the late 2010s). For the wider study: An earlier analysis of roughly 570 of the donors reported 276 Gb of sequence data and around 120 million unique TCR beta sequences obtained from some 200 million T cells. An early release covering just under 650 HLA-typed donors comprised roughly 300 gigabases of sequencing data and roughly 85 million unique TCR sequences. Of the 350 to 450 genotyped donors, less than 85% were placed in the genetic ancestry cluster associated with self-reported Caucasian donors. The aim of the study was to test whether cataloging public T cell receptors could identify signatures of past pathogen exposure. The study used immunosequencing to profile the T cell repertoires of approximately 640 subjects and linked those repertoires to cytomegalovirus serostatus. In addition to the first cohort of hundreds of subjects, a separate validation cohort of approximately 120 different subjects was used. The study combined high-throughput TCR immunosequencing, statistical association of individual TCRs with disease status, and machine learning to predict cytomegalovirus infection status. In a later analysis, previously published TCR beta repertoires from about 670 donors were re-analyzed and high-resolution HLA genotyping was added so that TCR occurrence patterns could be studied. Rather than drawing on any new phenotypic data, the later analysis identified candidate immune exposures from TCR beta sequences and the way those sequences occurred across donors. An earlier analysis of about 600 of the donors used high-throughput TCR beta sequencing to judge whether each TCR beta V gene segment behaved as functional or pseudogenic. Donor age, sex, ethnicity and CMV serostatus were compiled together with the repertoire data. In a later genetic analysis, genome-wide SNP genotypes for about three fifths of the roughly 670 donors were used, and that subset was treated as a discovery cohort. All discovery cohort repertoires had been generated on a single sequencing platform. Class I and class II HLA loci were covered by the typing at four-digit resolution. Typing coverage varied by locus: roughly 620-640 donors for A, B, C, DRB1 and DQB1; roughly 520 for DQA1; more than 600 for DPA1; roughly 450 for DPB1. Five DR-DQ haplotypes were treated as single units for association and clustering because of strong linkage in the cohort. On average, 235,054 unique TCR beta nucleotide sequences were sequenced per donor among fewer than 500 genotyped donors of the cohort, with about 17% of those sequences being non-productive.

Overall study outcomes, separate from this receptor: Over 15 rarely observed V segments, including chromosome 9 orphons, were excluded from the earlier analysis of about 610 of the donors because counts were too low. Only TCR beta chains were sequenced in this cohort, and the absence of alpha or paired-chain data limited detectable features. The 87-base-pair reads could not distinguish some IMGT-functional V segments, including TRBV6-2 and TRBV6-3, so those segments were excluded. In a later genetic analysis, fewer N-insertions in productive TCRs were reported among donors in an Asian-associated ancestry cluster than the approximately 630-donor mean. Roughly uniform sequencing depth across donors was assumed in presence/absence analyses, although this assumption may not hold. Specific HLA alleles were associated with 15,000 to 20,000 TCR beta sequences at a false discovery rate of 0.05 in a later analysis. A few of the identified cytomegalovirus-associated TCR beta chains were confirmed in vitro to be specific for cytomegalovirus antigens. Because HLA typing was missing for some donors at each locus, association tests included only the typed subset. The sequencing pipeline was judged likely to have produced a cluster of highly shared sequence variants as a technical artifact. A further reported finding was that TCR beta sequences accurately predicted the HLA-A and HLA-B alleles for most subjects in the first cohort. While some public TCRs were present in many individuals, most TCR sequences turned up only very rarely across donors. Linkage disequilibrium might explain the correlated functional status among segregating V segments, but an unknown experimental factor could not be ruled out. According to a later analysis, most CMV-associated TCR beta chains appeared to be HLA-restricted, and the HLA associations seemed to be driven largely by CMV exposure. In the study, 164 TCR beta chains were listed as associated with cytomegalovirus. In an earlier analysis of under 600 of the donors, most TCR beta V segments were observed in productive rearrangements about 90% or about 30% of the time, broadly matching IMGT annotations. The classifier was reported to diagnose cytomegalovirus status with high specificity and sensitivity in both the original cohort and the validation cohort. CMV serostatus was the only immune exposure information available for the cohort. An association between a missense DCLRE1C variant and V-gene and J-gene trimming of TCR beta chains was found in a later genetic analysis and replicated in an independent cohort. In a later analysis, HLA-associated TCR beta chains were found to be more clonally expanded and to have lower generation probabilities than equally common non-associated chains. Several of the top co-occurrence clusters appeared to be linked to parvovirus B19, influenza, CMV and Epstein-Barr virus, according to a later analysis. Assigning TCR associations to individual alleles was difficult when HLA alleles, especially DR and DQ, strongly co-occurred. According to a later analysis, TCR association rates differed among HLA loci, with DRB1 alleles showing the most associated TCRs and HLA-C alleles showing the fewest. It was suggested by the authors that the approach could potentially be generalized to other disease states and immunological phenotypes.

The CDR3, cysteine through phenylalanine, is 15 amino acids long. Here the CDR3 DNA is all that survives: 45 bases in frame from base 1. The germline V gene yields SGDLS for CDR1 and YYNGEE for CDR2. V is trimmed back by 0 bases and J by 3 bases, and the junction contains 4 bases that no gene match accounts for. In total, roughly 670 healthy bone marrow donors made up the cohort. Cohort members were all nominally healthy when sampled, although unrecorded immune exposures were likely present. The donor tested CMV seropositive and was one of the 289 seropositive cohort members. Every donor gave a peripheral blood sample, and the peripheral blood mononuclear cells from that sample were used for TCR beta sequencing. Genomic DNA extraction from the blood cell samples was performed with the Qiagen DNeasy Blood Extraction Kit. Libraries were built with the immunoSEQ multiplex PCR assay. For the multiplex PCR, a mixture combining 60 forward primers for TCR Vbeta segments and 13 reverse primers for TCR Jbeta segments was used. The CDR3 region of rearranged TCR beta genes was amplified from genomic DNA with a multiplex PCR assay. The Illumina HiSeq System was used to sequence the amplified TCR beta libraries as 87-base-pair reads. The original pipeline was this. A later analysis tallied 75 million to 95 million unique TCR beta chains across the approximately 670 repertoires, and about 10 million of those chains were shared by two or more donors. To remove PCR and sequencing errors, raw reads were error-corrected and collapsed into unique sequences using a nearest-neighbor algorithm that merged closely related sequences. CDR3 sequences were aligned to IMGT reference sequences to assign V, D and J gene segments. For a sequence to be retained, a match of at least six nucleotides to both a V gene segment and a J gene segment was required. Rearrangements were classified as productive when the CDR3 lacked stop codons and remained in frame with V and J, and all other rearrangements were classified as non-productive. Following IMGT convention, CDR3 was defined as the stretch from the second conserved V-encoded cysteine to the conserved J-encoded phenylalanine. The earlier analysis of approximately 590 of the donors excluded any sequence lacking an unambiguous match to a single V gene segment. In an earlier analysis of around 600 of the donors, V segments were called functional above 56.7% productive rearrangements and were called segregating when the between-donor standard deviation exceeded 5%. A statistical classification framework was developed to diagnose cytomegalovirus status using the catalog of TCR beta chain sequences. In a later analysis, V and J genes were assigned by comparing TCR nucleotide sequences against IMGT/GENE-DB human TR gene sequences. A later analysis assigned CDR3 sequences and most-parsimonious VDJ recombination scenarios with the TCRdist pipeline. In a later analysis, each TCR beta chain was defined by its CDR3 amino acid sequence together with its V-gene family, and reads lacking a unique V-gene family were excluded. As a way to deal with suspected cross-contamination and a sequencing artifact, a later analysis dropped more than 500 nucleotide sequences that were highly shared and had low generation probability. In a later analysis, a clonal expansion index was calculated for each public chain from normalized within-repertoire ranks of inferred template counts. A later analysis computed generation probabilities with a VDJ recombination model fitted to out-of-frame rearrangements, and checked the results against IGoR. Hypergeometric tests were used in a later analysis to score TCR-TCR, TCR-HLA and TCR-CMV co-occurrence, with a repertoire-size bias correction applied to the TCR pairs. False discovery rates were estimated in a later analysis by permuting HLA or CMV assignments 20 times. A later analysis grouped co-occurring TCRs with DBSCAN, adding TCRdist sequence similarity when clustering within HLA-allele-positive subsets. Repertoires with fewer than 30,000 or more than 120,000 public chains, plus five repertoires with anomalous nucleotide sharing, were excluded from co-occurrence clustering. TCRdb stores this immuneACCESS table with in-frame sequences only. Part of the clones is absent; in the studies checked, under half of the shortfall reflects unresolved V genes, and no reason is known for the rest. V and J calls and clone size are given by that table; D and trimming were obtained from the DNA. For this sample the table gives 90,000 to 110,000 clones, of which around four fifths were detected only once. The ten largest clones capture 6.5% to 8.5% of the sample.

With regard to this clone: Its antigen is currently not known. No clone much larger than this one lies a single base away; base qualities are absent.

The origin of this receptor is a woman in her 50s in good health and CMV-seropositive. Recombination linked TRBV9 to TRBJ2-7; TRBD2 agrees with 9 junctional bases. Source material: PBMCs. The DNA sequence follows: TGTGCCAGCAGCGTAGGGACTAGCGTGAACTACGAGCAGTACTTC. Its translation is CASSVGTSVNYEQYF.